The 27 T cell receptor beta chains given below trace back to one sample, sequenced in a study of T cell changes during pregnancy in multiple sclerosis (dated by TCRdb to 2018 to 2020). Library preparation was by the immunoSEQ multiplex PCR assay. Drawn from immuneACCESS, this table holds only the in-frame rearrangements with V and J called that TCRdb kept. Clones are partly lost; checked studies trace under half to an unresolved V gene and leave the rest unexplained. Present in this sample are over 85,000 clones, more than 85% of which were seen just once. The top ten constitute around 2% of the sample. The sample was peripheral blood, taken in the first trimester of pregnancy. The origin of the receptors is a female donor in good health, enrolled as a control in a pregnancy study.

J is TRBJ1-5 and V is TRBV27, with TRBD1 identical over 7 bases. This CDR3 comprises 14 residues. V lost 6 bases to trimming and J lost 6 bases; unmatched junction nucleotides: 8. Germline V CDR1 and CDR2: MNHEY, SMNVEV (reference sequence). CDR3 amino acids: CASSMTGLGQPQHF. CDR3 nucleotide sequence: TGTGCCAGCAGCATGACAGGGCTGGGTCAGCCCCAGCATTTT.

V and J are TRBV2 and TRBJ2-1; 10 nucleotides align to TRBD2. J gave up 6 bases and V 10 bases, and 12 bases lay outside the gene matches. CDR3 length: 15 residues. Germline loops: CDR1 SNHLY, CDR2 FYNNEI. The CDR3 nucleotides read TGTGCCACAAGGGAGAGCGGGGGGGCCCGCAATGAGCAGTTCTTC. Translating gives CATRESGGARNEQFF.

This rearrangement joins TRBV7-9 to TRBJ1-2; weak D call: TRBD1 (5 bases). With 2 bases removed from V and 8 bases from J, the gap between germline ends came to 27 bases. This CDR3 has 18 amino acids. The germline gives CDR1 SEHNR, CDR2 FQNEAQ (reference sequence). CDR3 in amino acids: CASSLKLDDLQGKDGYTF. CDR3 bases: TGTGCCAGCAGCTTAAAGCTAGATGATCTGCAGGGAAAAGACGGCTACACCTTC. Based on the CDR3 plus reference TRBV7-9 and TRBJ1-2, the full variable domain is DTGVSQNPRHKITKRGQNVTFRCDPISEHNRLYWYRQTLGQGPEFLTYFQNEAQLEKSRLLSDRFSAERPKGSFSTLEIQRTEQGDSAMYLCASSLKLDDLQGKDGYTFGSGTRLTVV.

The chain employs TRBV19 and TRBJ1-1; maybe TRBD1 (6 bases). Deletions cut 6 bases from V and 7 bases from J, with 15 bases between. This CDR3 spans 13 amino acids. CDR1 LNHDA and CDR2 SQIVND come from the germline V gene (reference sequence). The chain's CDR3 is CASRGAGRSEAFF. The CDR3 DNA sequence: TGTGCCAGTAGGGGGGCTGGGCGTAGTGAAGCTTTCTTT.

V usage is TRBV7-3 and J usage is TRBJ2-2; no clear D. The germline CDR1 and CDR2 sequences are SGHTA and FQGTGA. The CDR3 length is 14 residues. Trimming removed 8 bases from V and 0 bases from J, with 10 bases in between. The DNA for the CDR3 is TGTGCCAGCTCCCGGGTAGCGAACACCGGGGAGCTGTTTTTT. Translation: CASSRVANTGELFF.

In DNA form, the CDR3 reads TGTGCCTGGAGTGTGGGACAGGGGTATCAGCCCCAGCATTTT. Protein: CAWSVGQGYQPQHF. The J gene is TRBJ1-5, the V gene TRBV30, with TRBD1 identical over 10 bases. The germline CDR1 and CDR2 sequences are GTSNPN and SVGIG (reference sequence). Unmatched junction bases numbered 1, after V lost 0 bases and J lost 5 bases. The CDR3 runs 14 residues.

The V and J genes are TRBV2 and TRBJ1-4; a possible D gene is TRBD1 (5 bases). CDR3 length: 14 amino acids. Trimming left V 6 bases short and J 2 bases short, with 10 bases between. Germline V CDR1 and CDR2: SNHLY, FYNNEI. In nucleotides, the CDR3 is TGTGCCAGCAGGCGGGGGAGCACTAATGAAAAACTGTTTTTT. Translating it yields CASRRGSTNEKLFF.

The DNA for the CDR3 is TGCGCCAGCAGCTTGCAAGCGGGGGGACAATACGAGCAGTACTTC. It specifies CASSLQAGGQYEQYF. The chain employs TRBV5-1 and TRBJ2-7; 9 bases map to TRBD2. Germline CDR1 is SGHRS and CDR2 is YFSETQ. The junction had 6 bases not matched to a gene; V was cut back by 1 base and J by 4 bases. There are 15 residues in the CDR3.

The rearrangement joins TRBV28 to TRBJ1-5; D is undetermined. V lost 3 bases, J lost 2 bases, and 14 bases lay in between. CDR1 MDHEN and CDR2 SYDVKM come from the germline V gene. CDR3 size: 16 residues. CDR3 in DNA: TGTGCCAGCAGTTTTGGGCGGAGGGCTGGCAATCAGCCCCAGCATTTT. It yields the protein CASSFGRRAGNQPQHF.

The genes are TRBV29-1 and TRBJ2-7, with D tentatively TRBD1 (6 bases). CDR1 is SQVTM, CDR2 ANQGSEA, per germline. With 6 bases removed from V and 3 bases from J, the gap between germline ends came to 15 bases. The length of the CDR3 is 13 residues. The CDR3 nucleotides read TGCAGCGTGGGTGGGACAAGGCTCTACGAGCAGTACTTC. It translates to CSVGGTRLYEQYF.

In DNA form, the CDR3 reads TGTGCCAGCAGCTCAGCCGGACTAGCGGGGGGCGACAATGAGCAGTTCTTC. This gives the protein CASSSAGLAGGDNEQFF. This rearrangement joins TRBV11-2 to TRBJ2-1, with 14 positions matching TRBD2. From germline, CDR1 is SGHAT and CDR2 FQNNGV. The trim removed 4 bases at V and 5 bases at J, leaving 7 bases unmatched. This CDR3 spans 17 amino acids.

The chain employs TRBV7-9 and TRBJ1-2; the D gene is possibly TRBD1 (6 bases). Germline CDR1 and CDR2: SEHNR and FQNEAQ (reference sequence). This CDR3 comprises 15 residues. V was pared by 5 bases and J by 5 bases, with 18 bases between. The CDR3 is CASSRQQGRAYGYTF. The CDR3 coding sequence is TGTGCCAGCAGCCGGCAACAGGGCAGGGCTTATGGCTACACCTTC.

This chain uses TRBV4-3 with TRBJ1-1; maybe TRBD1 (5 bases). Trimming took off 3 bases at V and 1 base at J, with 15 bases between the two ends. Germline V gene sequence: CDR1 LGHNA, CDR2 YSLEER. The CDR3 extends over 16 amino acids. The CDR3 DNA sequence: TGCGCCAGCAGCCACGGAATGTTGGGGCCGAACACTGAAGCTTTCTTT. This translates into CASSHGMLGPNTEAFF.

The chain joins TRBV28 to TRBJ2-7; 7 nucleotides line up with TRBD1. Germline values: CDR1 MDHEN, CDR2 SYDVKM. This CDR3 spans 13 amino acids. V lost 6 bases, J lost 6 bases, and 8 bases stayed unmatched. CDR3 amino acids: CASRGDRKPEQYF. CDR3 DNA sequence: TGTGCCAGCAGGGGGGACAGAAAACCCGAGCAGTACTTC.

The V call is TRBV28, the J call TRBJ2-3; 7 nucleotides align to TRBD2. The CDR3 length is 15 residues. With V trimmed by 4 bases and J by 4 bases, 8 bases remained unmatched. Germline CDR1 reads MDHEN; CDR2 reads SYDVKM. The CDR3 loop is CASSSFVRGADTQYF. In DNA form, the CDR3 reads TGTGCCAGCAGTTCTTTTGTACGGGGGGCAGATACGCAGTATTTT.

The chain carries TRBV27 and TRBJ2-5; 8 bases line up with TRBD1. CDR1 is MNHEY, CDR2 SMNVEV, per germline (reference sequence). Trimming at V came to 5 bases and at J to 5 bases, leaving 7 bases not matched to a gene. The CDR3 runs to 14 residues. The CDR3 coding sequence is TGTGCCAGCAGTAGAAGGACAGGGCTGGAGACCCAGTACTTC. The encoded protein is CASSRRTGLETQYF.

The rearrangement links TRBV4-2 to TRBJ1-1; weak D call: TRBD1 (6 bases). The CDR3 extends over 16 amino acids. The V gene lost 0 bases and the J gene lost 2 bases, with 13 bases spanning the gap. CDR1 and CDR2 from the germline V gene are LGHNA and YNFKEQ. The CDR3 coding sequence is TGTGCCAGCAGCCAAGAATTCCAGGGGAGAAACACTGAAGCTTTCTTT. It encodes CASSQEFQGRNTEAFF.

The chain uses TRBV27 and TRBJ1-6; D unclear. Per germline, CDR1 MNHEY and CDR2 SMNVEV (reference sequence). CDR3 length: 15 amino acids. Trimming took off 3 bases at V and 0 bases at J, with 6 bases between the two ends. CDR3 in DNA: TGTGCCAGCAGTTTTGGGAGCTCCTATAATTCACCCCTCCACTTT. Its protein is CASSFGSSYNSPLHF.

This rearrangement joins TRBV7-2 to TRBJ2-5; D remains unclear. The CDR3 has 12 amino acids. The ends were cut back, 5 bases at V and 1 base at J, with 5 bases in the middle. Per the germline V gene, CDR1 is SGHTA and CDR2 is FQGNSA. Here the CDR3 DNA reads TGTGCCAGCAGCACTCTCCAAGAGACCCAGTACTTC. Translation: CASSTLQETQYF. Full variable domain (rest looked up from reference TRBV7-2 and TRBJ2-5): GAGVSQSPSNKVTEKGKDVELRCDPISGHTALYWYRQSLGQGLEFLIYFQGNSAPDKSGLPSDRFSAERTGGSVSTLTIQRTQQEDSAVYLCASSTLQETQYFGPGTRLLVL.

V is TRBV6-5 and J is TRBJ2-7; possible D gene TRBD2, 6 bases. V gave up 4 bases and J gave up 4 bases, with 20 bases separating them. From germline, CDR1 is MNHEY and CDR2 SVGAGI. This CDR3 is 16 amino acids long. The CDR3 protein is CASSLPQHLGTYEQYF. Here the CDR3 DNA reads TGTGCCAGCAGTTTACCCCAGCATTTGGGGACTTACGAGCAGTACTTC.

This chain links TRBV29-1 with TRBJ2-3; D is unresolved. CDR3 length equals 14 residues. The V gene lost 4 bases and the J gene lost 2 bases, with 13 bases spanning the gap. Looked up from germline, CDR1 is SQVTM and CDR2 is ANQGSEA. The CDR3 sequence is CSVGPPFITDTQYF. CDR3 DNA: TGCAGCGTTGGGCCCCCCTTCATCACAGATACGCAGTATTTT.

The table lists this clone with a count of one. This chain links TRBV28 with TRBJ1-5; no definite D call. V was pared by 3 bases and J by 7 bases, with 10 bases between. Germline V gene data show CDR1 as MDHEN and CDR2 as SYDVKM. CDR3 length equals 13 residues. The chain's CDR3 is CASSFRRVQPQHF. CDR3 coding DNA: TGTGCCAGCAGTTTTAGACGGGTGCAGCCCCAGCATTTT.

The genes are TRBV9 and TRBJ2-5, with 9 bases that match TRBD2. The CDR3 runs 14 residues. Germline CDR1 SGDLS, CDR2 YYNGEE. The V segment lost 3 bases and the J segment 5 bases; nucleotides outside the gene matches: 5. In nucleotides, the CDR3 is TGTGCCAGCAGCGCTAAAAGCGGGGGGGAGACCCAGTACTTC. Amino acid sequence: CASSAKSGGETQYF.

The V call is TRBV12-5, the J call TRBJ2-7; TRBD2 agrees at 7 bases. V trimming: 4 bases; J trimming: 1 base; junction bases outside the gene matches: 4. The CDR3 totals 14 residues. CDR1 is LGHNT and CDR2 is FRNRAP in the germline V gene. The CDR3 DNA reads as TGTGCTAGTGGTTCTAGCGGACTTTCCTACGAGCAGTACTTC. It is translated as CASGSSGLSYEQYF.

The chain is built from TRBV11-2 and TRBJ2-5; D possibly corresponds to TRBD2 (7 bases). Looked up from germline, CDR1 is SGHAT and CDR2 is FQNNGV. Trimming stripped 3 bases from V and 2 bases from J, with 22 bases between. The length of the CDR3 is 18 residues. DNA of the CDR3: TGTGCCAGCAGCTTCTCATTTGCGGGGGCGGCCGTTCAAGAGACCCAGTACTTC. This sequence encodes CASSFSFAGAAVQETQYF. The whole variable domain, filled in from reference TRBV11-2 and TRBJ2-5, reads EAGVAQSPRYKIIEKRQSVAFWCNPISGHATLYWYQQILGQGPKLLIQFQNNGVVDDSQLPKDRFSAERLKGVDSTLKIQPAKLEDSAVYLCASSFSFAGAAVQETQYFGPGTRLLVL.

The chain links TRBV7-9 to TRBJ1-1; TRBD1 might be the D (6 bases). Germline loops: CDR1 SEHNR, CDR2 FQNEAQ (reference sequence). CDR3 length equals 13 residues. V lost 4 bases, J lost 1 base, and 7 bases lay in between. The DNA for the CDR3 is TGTGCCAGCAGCTGGACAGAGAACACTGAAGCTTTCTTT. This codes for CASSWTENTEAFF.

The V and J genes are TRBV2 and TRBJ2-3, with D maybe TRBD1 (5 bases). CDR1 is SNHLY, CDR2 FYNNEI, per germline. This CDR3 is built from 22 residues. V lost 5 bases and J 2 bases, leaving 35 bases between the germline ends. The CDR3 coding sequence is TGTGCCAGCAGTCGCTCTTCCAGGGCATCCCCCCGGGTGCCCTACCCCACAGATACGCAGTATTTT. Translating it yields CASSRSSRASPRVPYPTDTQYF.